The T cell receptor (beta chain) under discussion was sequenced for a study of blood T cell repertoires in COVID-19. This CDR3 has 12 amino acids. V lost 6 bases, J lost 2 bases, and 7 bases lay in between. Germline-derived CDR1 and CDR2 are SNHLY and FYNNEI. Original methodology: The authors estimated nucleated cell counts from reference gene primer amplification. Sequencing used immunoSEQ multiplex PCR; TCRdb keeps in-frame clones, though not all of them. Clone size and V and J calls were adopted from that table, with D and trimming inferred from the DNA. The sample records about 150,000 clones, 70% to 85% being singletons.

The receptor comes from a woman in her 70s in a cohort exposed to, infected with or recovered from COVID-19 (not recorded which). Specimen: PBMCs or T cells enriched from blood (not recorded which). V and J are TRBV2 and TRBJ1-1; D gene uncertain. DNA for the CDR3: TGTGCCAGCAGGAGTTTTAACACTGAAGCTTTCTTT. It codes for CASRSFNTEAFF.